This T cell receptor beta chain was retrieved from a study of blood T cell repertoires in COVID-19. Across the study: Samples taken during acute and convalescent COVID-19 were collected in the United States, Italy and Spain. Nucleic acid was either cDNA or gDNA, and it came from T cells, B-cell-depleted T cells, or PBMCs.

Source study methods: Estimation of nucleated cell counts was performed using reference gene primer amplification. TCRdb's table, derived via immunoSEQ multiplex PCR, lists solely in-frame clones and lacks some. V and J calls and clone size are copied from that table; D and trimming were computed from the DNA. The sample includes 150,000 to 200,000 clones, more than 70% of them seen just once. The germline V gene has CDR1 SGHNT and CDR2 YYREEE (reference sequence). This CDR3 contains 16 residues. The V end lost 4 bases, the J end lost 4 bases, and 18 bases lay between the germline ends. The sample taken for sequencing was peripheral blood. The clonotype was recovered from a woman aged 80 or over with active or convalescent COVID-19. The J gene is TRBJ1-3, the V gene TRBV5-4, with D possibly being TRBD1 (5 bases). In DNA form, the CDR3 reads TGTGCCAGCAGCCCGGGAGGGACTCGGGCGGGAAACACCATATATTTT. Protein product: CASSPGGTRAGNTIYF.